These T cell receptor beta chains were read from a single sample in a study of beta chain features in type 1 diabetes. Here immunoSEQ multiplex PCR was the method, and the copy in TCRdb shows in-frame clones only, minus some. The sample has about 170,000 clones, around 7.9% seen once. The sample was central memory CD4+ T cells from blood. These receptors were obtained from a man younger than 35 with type 1 diabetes. Both conserved end residues are part of each CDR3. The D gene is left open where the match is weak. Part of the rows lack a size; the others show once, few, many or a class for expanded clones.

TRBJ2-1	TRBV18	few	TRBD1	CASSAGTGGYNEQFF	TGTGCCAGCTCAGCGGGGACAGGGGGGTACAATGAGCAGTTCTTC
TRBJ2-7	TRBV11-2	NA	TRBD2	CASSLVGSGTAHYEQYF	TGTGCCAGCAGCTTAGTCGGTAGCGGGACTGCACACTACGAGCAGTACTTC
TRBJ2-7	TRBV7-9	NA	TRBD2	CASNNRGGGYEQYF	TGTGCCAGCAACAACCGGGGGGGCGGTTACGAGCAGTACTTC
TRBJ1-2	TRBV2	NA	NA	CASSESGDYGYTF	TGTGCCAGCAGTGAATCGGGGGACTATGGCTACACCTTC
TRBJ1-2	TRBV11-2	medium-sized	NA	CASSLYREGYTF	TGTGCCAGCAGCTTATATCGGGAAGGCTACACCTTC
TRBJ2-5	TRBV29-1	NA	NA	CSVARSGETQYF	TGCAGCGTTGCAAGGAGTGGAGAGACCCAGTACTTC
TRBJ2-2	TRBV29-1	many	TRBD1	CSVEDSGHRDRRAGELFF	TGCAGCGTTGAAGACTCTGGCCATCGGGACAGGCGAGCCGGGGAGCTGTTTTTT
TRBJ2-6	TRBV27	few	TRBD1	CASRLQGARGANVLTF	TGTGCCAGCAGGTTACAGGGGGCGCGCGGGGCCAACGTCCTGACTTTC
TRBJ2-7	TRBV29-1	NA	TRBD1	CSVEADRDRLGEQYF	TGCAGCGTTGAAGCAGACAGGGATAGACTCGGCGAGCAGTACTTC
TRBJ2-3	TRBV5-1	NA	NA	CASSVSRVVGDTQYF	TGCGCCAGCAGCGTTTCCAGGGTTGTCGGAGATACGCAGTATTTT
TRBJ1-1	TRBV5-1	NA	NA	CASSLDRPDTEAFF	TGCGCCAGCAGCCTAGACAGACCGGACACTGAAGCTTTCTTT
TRBJ1-4	TRBV28	NA	TRBD1	CASSPWDSTDEKLFF	TGTGCCAGCAGTCCCTGGGACAGTACTGATGAAAAACTGTTTTTT
TRBJ2-1	TRBV29-1	many	NA	CSVGADSYNEQFF	TGCAGCGTTGGGGCAGACTCCTACAATGAGCAGTTCTTC
TRBJ1-1	TRBV14	NA	NA	CASRGNTEAFF	TGTGCCAGTAGGGGGAACACTGAAGCTTTCTTT
TRBJ1-2	TRBV28	few	NA	CASRGGRGYGYTF	TGTGCCAGCCGCGGCGGCAGGGGCTATGGCTACACCTTC
TRBJ1-4	TRBV11-2	few	NA	CASGRGANEKLFF	TGTGCCAGCGGCCGGGGGGCTAATGAAAAACTGTTTTTT
TRBJ2-5	TRBV5-6	NA	NA	CASSLAGPETQYF	TGTGCCAGCAGCTTGGCAGGGCCGGAGACCCAGTACTTC
TRBJ2-7	TRBV6-5	few	NA	CASSYSWGADYEQYF	TGTGCCAGCAGTTACTCATGGGGCGCCGACTACGAGCAGTACTTC
TRBJ2-4	TRBV29-1	many	NA	CSAAGEPKNIQYF	TGCAGCGCTGCAGGGGAACCCAAAAACATTCAGTACTTC
TRBJ1-1	TRBV11-2	once	NA	CASSWAGASTEAFF	TGTGCCAGCAGCTGGGCAGGGGCAAGCACTGAAGCTTTCTTT
TRBJ2-3	TRBV19	NA	TRBD2	CASSMGLAGVRDTQYF	TGTGCCAGTAGCATGGGACTAGCGGGAGTCAGAGATACGCAGTATTTT
TRBJ2-1	TRBV5-1	few	TRBD2	CASSLGPAGRLEQFF	TGCGCCAGCAGCTTGGGCCCGGCCGGGAGGTTGGAGCAGTTCTTC
TRBJ2-7	TRBV30	NA	TRBD1	CAWKSITGGYEQYF	TGTGCCTGGAAATCCATTACAGGGGGCTACGAGCAGTACTTC
TRBJ1-1	TRBV6-6	few	NA	CASSNLQGMNTEAFF	TGTGCCAGCAGTAATCTACAGGGAATGAACACTGAAGCTTTCTTT
TRBJ1-2	TRBV5-4	NA	NA	CASSGSGYGYTF	TGTGCCAGCAGCGGGAGCGGCTATGGCTACACCTTC
TRBJ2-7	TRBV28	NA	TRBD2	CASSSRGGGYEQYF	TGTGCCAGCAGCTCACGCGGGGGGGGCTACGAGCAGTACTTC
TRBJ2-2	TRBV5-6	NA	NA	CASTSGPNTGELFF	TGTGCCAGCACCAGCGGGCCGAACACCGGGGAGCTGTTTTTT
TRBJ2-3	TRBV28	NA	TRBD1	CASSSGTGSDTQYF	TGTGCCAGCAGCTCCGGGACAGGGTCAGATACGCAGTATTTT
TRBJ1-5	TRBV29-1	few	TRBD1	CSVAQGGNSNQPQHF	TGCAGCGTTGCCCAGGGGGGTAATAGCAATCAGCCCCAGCATTTT
TRBJ2-1	TRBV30	NA	TRBD2	CAWRHKTSGDYNEQFF	TGTGCCTGGCGCCACAAGACTAGCGGGGACTACAATGAGCAGTTCTTC
TRBJ2-1	TRBV4-2	few	TRBD2	CASSQDGVTSGRNEQFF	TGTGCCAGCAGCCAAGATGGAGTGACTAGCGGGAGGAATGAGCAGTTCTTC
TRBJ2-1	TRBV5-1	few	TRBD2	CASSDPGLALHEQFF	TGCGCCAGCAGCGACCCGGGACTAGCATTGCACGAGCAGTTCTTC
TRBJ2-4	TRBV4-2	NA	NA	CASSQEGNRDKYF	TGTGCCAGCAGCCAAGAAGGTAATCGGGATAAGTACTTC
TRBJ1-2	TRBV27	NA	TRBD1	CASSLDRVYGYTF	TGTGCCAGCAGTTTAGACAGGGTCTATGGCTACACCTTC
TRBJ2-5	TRBV7-2	NA	NA	CASSLGIQQETQYF	TGTGCCAGCAGCTTAGGTATCCAGCAAGAGACCCAGTACTTC
TRBJ2-1	TRBV9	few	TRBD2	CASSDQRGAREQFF	TGTGCCAGCAGCGATCAGCGGGGGGCGAGGGAGCAGTTCTTC
TRBJ2-5	TRBV5-1	few	TRBD1	CASSLTGDEETQYF	TGCGCCAGCAGCTTGACAGGGGACGAAGAGACCCAGTACTTC
TRBJ2-5	TRBV5-1	NA	TRBD1	CASSLSGQGGETQYF	TGCGCCAGCAGCTTGTCAGGACAGGGAGGAGAGACCCAGTACTTC
TRBJ1-1	TRBV18	few	TRBD1	CASSPPGQGGTEAFF	TGTGCCAGCTCACCACCGGGACAGGGAGGCACTGAAGCTTTCTTT
TRBJ2-1	TRBV27	few	TRBD1	CASRPTGQGNEQFF	TGTGCCAGCAGACCCACGGGACAGGGAAATGAGCAGTTCTTC
TRBJ2-7	TRBV5-4	NA	NA	CASSLHGSQNEQYF	TGTGCCAGCAGCTTGCATGGGAGTCAGAACGAGCAGTACTTC
TRBJ2-1	TRBV7-2	few	TRBD2	CASSLRGEGQFF	TGTGCCAGCAGCTTACGGGGGGAAGGGCAGTTCTTC
TRBJ2-2	TRBV2	NA	NA	CASRPNTIAAGELFF	TGTGCCAGCAGACCAAATACGATAGCGGCCGGGGAGCTGTTTTTT
TRBJ1-1	TRBV28	few	NA	CASSSAGTEAFF	TGTGCCAGCAGTTCGGCGGGCACTGAAGCTTTCTTT